This paragraph reports one T cell receptor (beta chain). The CDR3 extends over 13 amino acids. CDR1 is MDHEN and CDR2 is SYDVKM in the germline V gene. Trimming removed 8 bases at V and 8 bases at J, with 13 bases between. Using its own MiXCR run on the 5' RACE reads, TCRdb lists one record per CDR3 protein. The sample carries approximately 210,000 distinct CDR3 sequences, under 12% recorded once. The data are from a study of T-cell memory formation after mild COVID-19. This sequence originates from a man younger than 35 who had mild COVID-19 (a few samples of this study predate the infection). Cell type and time point are not known. Sequenced: PBMCs or a T cell subset sorted from them (not recorded which). This chain uses TRBV28 with TRBJ1-6; the D gene is possibly TRBD1 (5 bases). This CDR3 reads CASFDSLYSPLHF. The CDR3 nucleotides read TGTGCCAGCTTCGACAGCTTGTATTCACCCCTCCACTTT.